This T cell receptor (beta chain) appears in the sequencing data of a study of cytomegalovirus exposure and HLA in healthy donors. In the case of this clone: No antigen is known for it.

Study results and limitations: Within a later analysis, the majority of CMV-associated TCR beta chains appeared HLA-restricted.

Germline CDR1 is MNHEY and CDR2 is SMNVEV (reference sequence). CDR3 size: 14 residues. V dropped 3 bases and J dropped 1; count of bases not matched to a gene: 1. PCR amplification relied on 60 Vbeta primers (plus 13 Jbeta primers). Generated by immunoSEQ multiplex PCR, the TCRdb table keeps only in-frame clones and is missing some. The sample lists about 150,000 clones, roughly 63% seen once, with under 7.5% in the top ten. The V and J genes are TRBV27 and TRBJ2-3; 7 bases match TRBD2. The material sequenced was PBMCs. This clonotype was obtained from a woman in her sixties in good health and CMV-seropositive. CDR3 DNA sequence: TGTGCCAGCAGTTTCCGGGAGGGCACAGATACGCAGTATTTT. Amino acid sequence: CASSFREGTDTQYF.